These 24 T cell receptor beta chains were all obtained from the same sample, sequenced in a study of early T cells in non-severe SARS-CoV-2 infection. TCRdb called the 5' RACE reads again in MiXCR, with one record for every CDR3 protein. The profile shows over 85,000 distinct CDR3 sequences, 16% of them singletons. The sample was whole blood. These receptors all stem from an adult who was a healthcare worker with PCR-confirmed SARS-CoV-2 infection or an uninfected control (not recorded which).

This chain links TRBV4-3 with TRBJ2-1, with D possibly TRBD2 on 5 matching bases. There are 14 residues in the CDR3. Germline V CDR1 and CDR2: LGHNA, YSLEER. V dropped 0 bases and J dropped 8 bases, with 11 bases sitting between them. The CDR3 coding sequence is TGCGCCAGCAGCCAAGATCTCGTCGGGGATGAGCAGTTCTTC. Its translation is CASSQDLVGDEQFF.

This clonotype was recorded at least ten times. J is TRBJ2-1 and V is TRBV7-9; 9 bases align to TRBD2. Trimming took 3 bases from V and 0 from J; bases not matched to a gene: 6. This CDR3 contains 17 residues. Germline values: CDR1 SEHNR, CDR2 FQNEAQ (reference sequence). This CDR3 is CASSFFGSGSSYNEQFF. CDR3 sequence (DNA): TGTGCCAGCAGCTTCTTTGGTAGCGGGAGCTCCTACAATGAGCAGTTCTTC.

The chain recombines TRBV21-1 with TRBJ2-7. TRBV21-1 is labeled a pseudogene. The CDR3 runs 13 residues. The CDR3 sequence: CASSKGHSYEQYF. DNA for the CDR3: TGTGCCAGCAGCAAAGGACACTCCTACGAGCAGTACTTC.

This chain connects TRBV10-1 to TRBJ2-2; D remains ambiguous. Trimming cost V 3 bases and J 7 bases, with 6 bases left between them. CDR1 and CDR2 from the germline V gene are WNHNN and SYGVQD (reference sequence). This CDR3 contains 12 residues. The CDR3 coding sequence is TGCGCCAGCAGTGACTGGGGCGGGGAGCTGTTTTTT. It encodes CASSDWGGELFF.

The table lists this clonotype with a few counts. The rearrangement links TRBV19 to TRBJ2-3; D may be TRBD2 (6 bases). Trimming shortened V by 3 bases and J by 6 bases, and 13 bases separated the two germline ends. The CDR3 covers 14 residues. Germline CDR1 and CDR2: LNHDA and SQIVND (reference sequence). The CDR3 protein is CASSIRGGRDTQYF. The CDR3 bases are TGTGCCAGTAGTATTCGCGGAGGGAGGGATACGCAGTATTTT.

CDR3 coding DNA: TGTGCCACCAGGCCGGGACATGGGAACACTGAAGCTTTCTTT. Translated: CATRPGHGNTEAFF. This chain joins TRBV24-1 and TRBJ1-1; a possible D gene is TRBD1 (6 bases). CDR3 length: 14 amino acids. Between the trimmed V and J ends, which lost 7 bases and 1 base, there was a span of 12 bases. Germline loops: CDR1 KGHDR, CDR2 SFDVKD.

V and J are TRBV27 and TRBJ2-3, with 12 positions matching TRBD1. Germline lookup yields CDR1 MNHEY and CDR2 SMNVEV (reference sequence). The V segment lost 7 bases and the J segment 7 bases; nucleotides outside the gene matches: 9. The CDR3 runs to 15 residues. CDR3: CASNSGTGGTNTQYF. CDR3 bases: TGTGCCAGCAACAGTGGGACAGGGGGCACCAATACGCAGTATTTT.

The table lists this clonotype with a few counts. This chain connects TRBV20-1 to TRBJ1-1; TRBD1 agrees at 7 bases. Germline V gene sequence: CDR1 DFQATT, CDR2 SNEGSKA (reference sequence). The CDR3 has 14 residues. V dropped 3 bases and J dropped 1; count of bases not matched to a gene: 5. The CDR3 here is CSASLTGKNTEAFF. The CDR3, as DNA: TGCAGTGCTAGTTTGACAGGGAAGAACACTGAAGCTTTCTTT.

This clonotype was detected a few times. V and J are TRBV24-1 and TRBJ2-2; perhaps TRBD1 as D (6 bases). The CDR3 extends over 14 amino acids. The ends were cut back, 2 bases at V and 8 bases at J, with 11 bases in the middle. CDR1 and CDR2 from the germline V gene are KGHDR and SFDVKD. The CDR3 spells CATSDSRDIGELFF. The CDR3 region has the DNA TGTGCCACCAGTGATTCCCGGGACATAGGGGAGCTGTTTTTT.

This chain links TRBV9 with TRBJ2-7; possibly TRBD1 for D (5 bases). Trimming shortened V by 0 bases and J by 2 bases, and 9 bases separated the two germline ends. The CDR3 consists of 14 residues. Germline V gene data show CDR1 as SGDLS and CDR2 as YYNGEE. CDR3 coding DNA: TGTGCCAGCAGCGTAGGGGGCAGCCCCTACGAGCAGTACTTC. It translates to CASSVGGSPYEQYF.

The J gene is TRBJ1-1, the V gene TRBV20-1, with no clear D. Per germline, CDR1 DFQATT and CDR2 SNEGSKA (reference sequence). The CDR3 loop spans 12 amino acids. The CDR3 region has the DNA TGCAAAGGATATGTCTCGACCTCTGAAGCTTTCTTT. This codes for CKGYVSTSEAFF.

This clonotype occurred a few times. This rearrangement joins TRBV3-1 to TRBJ2-5, with D possibly matching TRBD2 (5 bases). The CDR3 has 16 residues. The V gene lost 0 bases and the J gene lost 3 bases, with 14 bases spanning the gap. The germline V gene encodes CDR1 LGHDT and CDR2 YNNKEL (reference sequence). Written as DNA, the CDR3 is TGTGCCAGCAGCCAAGACGTCGCGGACTTAGAAGAGACCCAGTACTTC. It specifies CASSQDVADLEETQYF.

J is TRBJ1-1 and V is TRBV12-3 or TRBV12-4; D may be TRBD1 (6 bases). The CDR3 is made up of 12 amino acids. The ends were cut back, 2 bases at V and 7 bases at J, with 8 bases in the middle. CDR3 in DNA: TGTGCCAGCAGTTTAAGGGGGGATGAAGCTTTCTTT. It yields the protein CASSLRGDEAFF.

A few counts support this clonotype. V gene TRBV7-6 combines with J gene TRBJ2-1; 7 bases are shared with TRBD2. Germline V gene lookup returns CDR1 SGHVS and CDR2 FNYEAQ. V dropped 1 base and J dropped 3; count of bases not matched to a gene: 6. The CDR3 is made up of 16 amino acids. CDR3 sequence (DNA): TGTGCCAGCAGCTTAGGATGGGGGAGGGACTACAATGAGCAGTTCTTC. It codes for CASSLGWGRDYNEQFF.

This chain joins TRBV19 and TRBJ1-3; no clear D. Germline values: CDR1 LNHDA, CDR2 SQIVND (reference sequence). V was cut by 4 bases and J by 7 bases, with 26 bases left in between. The CDR3 length is 18 residues. Written as DNA, the CDR3 is TGTGCCAGTAGTACCCACCCCTCGATGAAGACAAGCGGGAACACCATATATTTT. It codes for CASSTHPSMKTSGNTIYF.

This clonotype has just a few counts. V gene TRBV24-1 combines with J gene TRBJ1-1; no definite D call. The germline V gene encodes CDR1 KGHDR and CDR2 SFDVKD. The CDR3 length is 13 residues. V lost 5 bases to trimming and J lost 0 bases, with 6 bases between them. The CDR3: CATSAKLNTEAFF. CDR3 DNA sequence: TGTGCCACCAGTGCGAAGTTGAACACTGAAGCTTTCTTT.

This rearrangement joins TRBV6-5 to TRBJ2-1, with TRBD2 identical over 7 bases. CDR3 length: 16 residues. CDR1 is MNHEY and CDR2 is SVGAGI in the germline V gene. Losses at the gene ends were 4 bases for V and 3 bases for J; bases not matched to a gene: 9. The CDR3 nucleotides are TGTGCCAGCAGTTCCCCCGGCGGGAGCAACTACAATGAGCAGTTCTTC. Its protein product is CASSSPGGSNYNEQFF.

V is TRBV7-2 and J is TRBJ1-1, with D maybe TRBD1 (5 bases). Trimming took off 5 bases at V and 3 bases at J, with 13 bases between the two ends. Looked up from germline, CDR1 is SGHTA and CDR2 is FQGNSA. This CDR3 has 14 amino acids. This CDR3 reads CASSPSGRYTEAFF. CDR3 nucleotide sequence: TGTGCCAGCAGCCCTTCAGGGAGGTACACTGAAGCTTTCTTT.

This clonotype showed up just a few times. This rearrangement joins TRBV5-1 to TRBJ2-1; TRBD2 is a possible D gene (5 bases). The CDR3 is 14 amino acids. CDR1 SGHRS and CDR2 YFSETQ come from the germline V gene. V lost 4 bases and J 3 bases, leaving 11 bases between the germline ends. The CDR3 DNA reads TGCGCCAGCAGCCCTCGGACTGACTACAATGAGCAGTTCTTC. Encoded protein: CASSPRTDYNEQFF.

The rearrangement links TRBV20-1 to TRBJ1-1; 9 bases agree with TRBD1. J was trimmed by 6 bases and V by 0 bases; bases with no gene match: 14. CDR3 size: 17 residues. Germline CDR1 reads DFQATT; CDR2 reads SNEGSKA (reference sequence). The CDR3 DNA is TGCAGTGCTAGAGAGAGGAAATTCTGGACAGGGGTGCCTGAAGCTTTCTTT. Residues: CSARERKFWTGVPEAFF.

This chain links TRBV19 with TRBJ2-7; 7 bases map to TRBD1. Trimming removed 3 bases from V and 6 bases from J; junction bases left unmatched: 20. Germline-derived CDR1 and CDR2 are LNHDA and SQIVND (reference sequence). The CDR3 length is 18 residues. DNA for the CDR3: TGTGCCAGTAGTATGGACCCACCCCGAGGGGGCCCGTGGGGCGAGCAGTACTTC. As protein: CASSMDPPRGGPWGEQYF.

V gene TRBV12-3 or TRBV12-4 combines with J gene TRBJ1-1; weak D call: TRBD1 (6 bases). There are 12 residues in the CDR3. V was shortened by 6 bases and J by 11 bases, with 16 bases between the two germline ends. CDR3 nucleotides: TGTGCCAGCAGCCTCCAGGGGATTGCGGCTTTCTTT. Translation gives CASSLQGIAAFF.

The J gene is TRBJ2-4, the V gene TRBV20-1, with no clear D. Per germline, CDR1 DFQATT and CDR2 SNEGSKA (reference sequence). CDR3 length: 12 residues. Trimming stripped 8 bases from V and 5 bases from J, with 13 bases between. The CDR3 DNA reads TGCAGTCCCTTAGACTTGGAAAACATTCAGTACTTC. Amino acids: CSPLDLENIQYF.

In this sample, this clonotype turned up many times. This chain links TRBV20-1 with TRBJ2-6, with unresolved D. This CDR3 comprises 12 residues. V was cut by 6 bases and J by 0 bases, with 3 bases left in between. The V gene's germline CDR1 is DFQATT and CDR2 SNEGSKA (reference sequence). The CDR3 nucleotides read TGCAGTGCCGTCTCTGGGGCCAACGTCCTGACTTTC. Its translation is CSAVSGANVLTF.